The next 18 T cell receptor beta chains were all read from a single sample in a study of cytomegalovirus exposure and HLA in healthy donors. The PCR contained 60 Vbeta and 13 Jbeta primers. Using immunoSEQ multiplex PCR, the repertoire was profiled, and TCRdb retains in-frame clones only, with some absent. This table holds about 140,000 clones, approximately 80% found once. Sequenced material: PBMCs. Receptors originate from a woman younger than 30 in good health and CMV-seropositive.

The chain is built from TRBV6-1 and TRBJ1-2; D possibly corresponds to TRBD1 (6 bases). Germline V CDR1 and CDR2: MNHNS, SASEGT. With 4 bases removed from V and 4 bases from J, the gap between germline ends came to 7 bases. The CDR3 is 12 amino acids. Written as DNA, the CDR3 is TGTGCCAGCAGTGGGACAGTCTATGGCTACACCTTC. Amino acids: CASSGTVYGYTF.

The chain is built from TRBV7-6 and TRBJ1-4; TRBD1 is a possible D gene (5 bases). CDR3 length equals 15 residues. Trimming cost V 5 bases and J 6 bases, with 16 bases left between them. The germline V gene encodes CDR1 SGHVS and CDR2 FNYEAQ. CDR3 region: CASSRDLGGDEKLFF. The CDR3 DNA reads as TGTGCCAGCAGCCGAGACCTTGGGGGGGATGAAAAACTGTTTTTT.

The gene calls are TRBV7-8 and TRBJ1-3, with 8 positions matching TRBD1. The CDR3 is 17 residues long. J lost 8 bases, V lost 4 bases, and 16 bases had no gene match. CDR1 is SGHVS, CDR2 FQNEAQ, per germline. CDR3 nucleotide sequence: TGTGCCAGCAGCTGGACGGGACAGGCAGGGCTGTCGGACACCATATATTTT. Protein product: CASSWTGQAGLSDTIYF.

J is TRBJ2-1 and V is TRBV7-2; D remains ambiguous. V shed 2 bases and J shed 5 bases, with 4 bases lying between them. Germline values: CDR1 SGHTA, CDR2 FQGNSA. This CDR3 contains 12 residues. The CDR3 DNA follows: TGTGCCAGCAGCTTACCTAACAATGAGCAGTTCTTC. Amino acid sequence: CASSLPNNEQFF.

The J gene is TRBJ2-7, the V gene TRBV19, with D possibly being TRBD2 (5 bases). The germline gives CDR1 LNHDA, CDR2 SQIVND (reference sequence). This CDR3 has 13 residues. V lost 6 bases and J lost 6, with 15 bases in between. CDR3 coding DNA: TGTGCCAGTAGCCTACTAGTTCCCGGCGAGCAGTACTTC. Amino acids: CASSLLVPGEQYF.

The chain carries TRBV7-9 and TRBJ2-7; D gene ambiguous. Between the trimmed V and J ends, which lost 5 bases and 7 bases, there was a span of 21 bases. Per germline, CDR1 SEHNR and CDR2 FQNEAQ (reference sequence). The CDR3 sequence is 15 residues long. CDR3 residues: CASSPAVESLGEQYF. The CDR3 coding sequence is TGTGCCAGCAGCCCCGCCGTGGAGAGCCTCGGAGAGCAGTACTTC.

The chain carries TRBV2 and TRBJ2-2; no reliable D call. CDR1 is SNHLY, CDR2 FYNNEI, per germline. The CDR3 covers 13 residues. The ends were cut back, 7 bases at V and 5 bases at J, with 11 bases in the middle. CDR3 amino acids: CASTTPRTGELFF. The CDR3 coding sequence is TGTGCCAGCACCACTCCTAGAACCGGGGAGCTGTTTTTT.

The genes are TRBV6-1 and TRBJ2-7, with TRBD1 matching 8 bases. The CDR3 contains 16 residues. V dropped 4 bases and J dropped 0; count of bases not matched to a gene: 8. The germline CDR1 and CDR2 sequences are MNHNS and SASEGT. The CDR3 nucleotides are TGTGCCAGCAGTGCTCCCGGGACAGGTACCTCCTACGAGCAGTACTTC. Translation: CASSAPGTGTSYEQYF.

In its sample, this clone was seen many times. V gene TRBV9 combines with J gene TRBJ2-1, with TRBD1 matching over 12 bases. The V gene end was trimmed by 0 bases and the J gene end by 9 bases; junction bases not matched to a gene: 10. This CDR3 region has 17 residues. Germline V gives CDR1 SGDLS, CDR2 YYNGEE. CDR3 amino acids: CASSVAVGTGGLGEQFF. The CDR3 nucleotides are TGTGCCAGCAGCGTAGCTGTAGGGACAGGGGGCCTCGGTGAGCAGTTCTTC. Drawing the rest from reference TRBV9 and TRBJ2-1, the complete variable domain is DSGVTQTPKHLITATGQRVTLRCSPRSGDLSVYWYQQSLDQGLQFLIQYYNGEERAKGNILERFSAQQFPDLHSELNLSSLELGDSALYFCASSVAVGTGGLGEQFFGPGTRLTVL.

The CDR3: CASSSTGNNEQFF. For the CDR3, the DNA is TGCGCCAGCAGCTCGACAGGGAACAATGAGCAGTTCTTC. This sequence joins TRBV5-1 and TRBJ2-1, with TRBD1 matching 7 bases. This CDR3 has 13 residues. Germline CDR1 and CDR2: SGHRS and YFSETQ. The J segment lost 5 bases and the V segment lost 3 bases, leaving 2 bases of the junction unmatched.

The chain recombines TRBV7-2 with TRBJ2-1, with a possible D match to TRBD2 (5 bases). The CDR3 loop spans 16 amino acids. The V end lost 4 bases, the J end lost 2 bases, and 15 bases lay between the germline ends. Germline assignment: CDR1 SGHTA and CDR2 FQGNSA. CDR3 sequence reads: CASSSGKGEPYNEQFF. Here the CDR3 DNA reads TGTGCCAGCAGCTCCGGGAAGGGAGAACCCTACAATGAGCAGTTCTTC.

This chain links TRBV4-1 with TRBJ1-3; D perhaps matches TRBD1 (5 bases). V was clipped by 2 bases and J by 1 base, with 9 bases between them. The CDR3 runs to 15 residues. Germline CDR1 reads MGHRA; CDR2 reads YSYEKL. The CDR3 bases are TGCGCCAGCAGCCAACCTCAGGGTTCTGGAAACACCATATATTTT. Translating gives CASSQPQGSGNTIYF.

The V gene is TRBV19, the J gene TRBJ1-1; 7 positions match TRBD1. V shed 5 bases and J 1 base; nucleotides not matched to a gene: 13. CDR1 is LNHDA and CDR2 is SQIVND in the germline V gene (reference sequence). The CDR3 contains 17 residues. CDR3 amino acids: CASSASKLQGRNTEAFF. CDR3 nucleotide sequence: TGTGCCAGTAGTGCAAGCAAACTACAGGGGAGGAACACTGAAGCTTTCTTT.

The chain combines TRBV28 with TRBJ2-4, with 7 bases fitting TRBD1. With 6 bases clipped from V and 5 bases from J, the junction kept 1 base outside the gene matches. The CDR3 contains 12 residues. Germline loops: CDR1 MDHEN, CDR2 SYDVKM. The chain's CDR3 is CASRGQQNIQYF. The CDR3 DNA is TGTGCCAGCAGGGGACAGCAAAACATTCAGTACTTC.

The rearrangement joins TRBV28 to TRBJ1-2; 7 bases line up with TRBD1. The CDR3 is 15 amino acids. The germline V gene has CDR1 MDHEN and CDR2 SYDVKM. The trim removed 5 bases at V and 1 base at J, leaving 7 bases unmatched. CDR3 protein: CASSPWGQLNYGYTF. As DNA, the CDR3 is TGTGCCAGCAGTCCTTGGGGACAGCTTAACTATGGCTACACCTTC.

The V and J genes are TRBV4-1 and TRBJ1-5, with D unclear. Trimming removed 3 bases from V and 5 bases from J, with 11 bases in between. Germline V CDR1 and CDR2: MGHRA, YSYEKL. The CDR3 runs to 14 residues. CDR3: CASSHYTQDQPQHF. In DNA, the CDR3 is TGCGCCAGCAGCCATTACACTCAGGATCAGCCCCAGCATTTT.

The chain combines TRBV4-3 with TRBJ1-5, with TRBD1 matching over 10 bases. V was clipped by 4 bases and J by 4 bases; unmatched bases: 13. In germline, CDR1 is LGHNA, CDR2 YSLEER. The CDR3 loop spans 18 amino acids. CDR3 amino acids: CASSPPTGGGTENQPQHF. DNA for the CDR3: TGCGCCAGCAGCCCACCGACAGGGGGCGGGACAGAGAATCAGCCCCAGCATTTT.

This clone was seen a single time. The chain combines TRBV5-1 with TRBJ2-7, with D unresolved. Between the trimmed V and J ends, which lost 2 bases and 1 base, there was a span of 10 bases. The CDR3 is made up of 14 amino acids. The germline V gene has CDR1 SGHRS and CDR2 YFSETQ. The CDR3 DNA sequence: TGCGCCAGCAGCTTCACACAAATTTCCTACGAGCAGTACTTC. Translation gives CASSFTQISYEQYF.